These 27 T cell receptor beta chains came from one sample sequenced in a study of a mutant IDH1 vaccine in newly diagnosed glioma. TCRdb's copy holds only in-frame clones and misses some; the assay was immunoSEQ multiplex PCR. Of 20,000 to 25,000 clones listed, around 70% are singletons. Their antigens are not known. As for time point: week 11, during vaccination. Vaccination used 300 ug of mutant IDH1 20-mer peptide per dose, with topical imiquimod. The sequenced sample was peripheral blood mononuclear cells (PBMCs), obtained from a glioma patient whose treatment included an IDH1 peptide vaccine. These receptors were collected from a man younger than 30 with glioma. Some clones in this sample may be carry-over from other donors' samples.

This clone has just a few counts. The V call is TRBV30, the J call TRBJ1-1; a possible D gene is TRBD1 (5 bases). Trimming cost V 2 bases and J 1 base, with 17 bases left between them. CDR1 GTSNPN and CDR2 SVGIG come from the germline V gene (reference sequence). This CDR3 spans 16 amino acids. The CDR3 sequence is CAWSPGVGTRNTEAFF. CDR3 DNA: TGTGCCTGGAGTCCGGGGGTTGGGACCAGGAACACTGAAGCTTTCTTT.

This sequence joins TRBV20-1 and TRBJ2-5, with D unclear. Trimming took off 6 bases at V and 5 bases at J, with 7 bases between the two ends. The V gene's germline CDR1 is DFQATT and CDR2 SNEGSKA (reference sequence). The CDR3 consists of 10 residues. CDR3 sequence reads: CSATRETQYF. Here the CDR3 DNA reads TGCAGTGCCACCCGGGAGACCCAGTACTTC.

The V gene is TRBV5-1, the J gene TRBJ1-2; TRBD1 aligns across 7 bases. The CDR3 sequence is 13 residues long. With 2 bases clipped from V and 8 bases from J, the junction kept 6 bases outside the gene matches. The V gene's germline CDR1 is SGHRS and CDR2 YFSETQ. The CDR3 DNA reads TGCGCCAGCAGCTTAATTGAGGGGGCCGGCTACACCTTC. It codes for CASSLIEGAGYTF.

In this sample, this clone turned up once. The CDR3 region is CASSSDDRDTYNSPLHF. The DNA for the CDR3 is TGTGCCAGCAGTTCTGACGACCGGGACACCTATAATTCACCCCTCCACTTT. This sequence joins TRBV7-3 and TRBJ1-6; D is possibly TRBD1 (6 bases). V gave up 6 bases and J gave up 2 bases, with 17 bases separating them. Germline values: CDR1 SGHTA, CDR2 FQGTGA. The CDR3 runs to 17 residues.

Concerning this clone: The germline gene is not matched at one end of the junction; a read error may be the cause. The chain combines TRBV5-1 with TRBJ1-4; no definite D call. Germline loops: CDR1 SGHRS, CDR2 YFSETQ. The CDR3 sequence is 15 residues long. CDR3 sequence: CASNLAGRADEKLFF. The CDR3 DNA reads TGCGCCAGCAACTTGGCGGGCAGAGCTGATGAAAAACTGTTTTTT.

V is TRBV10-3 and J is TRBJ2-3, with 9 bases that match TRBD1. The CDR3 length is 15 residues. Germline CDR1 ENHRY, CDR2 SYGVKD. The V gene end was trimmed by 5 bases and the J gene end by 3 bases; junction bases not matched to a gene: 6. CDR3 residues: CAISLRDRVTDTQYF. CDR3 bases: TGTGCCATCAGTCTCCGGGACAGGGTAACAGATACGCAGTATTTT.

The chain uses TRBV6-5 and TRBJ1-2; tentatively, D is TRBD1 (5 bases). Trimming took 8 bases from V and 4 from J, leaving 14 bases between them. Germline loops: CDR1 MNHEY, CDR2 SVGAGI. The CDR3 contains 13 residues. CDR3 sequence reads: CASRGRDLYGYTF. CDR3 nucleotide sequence: TGTGCCAGCCGGGGCAGGGATCTCTATGGCTACACCTTC.

The chain is built from TRBV6-5 and TRBJ1-6; 7 bases are a match to TRBD1. V gave up 5 bases and J gave up 14 bases; unmatched junction bases: 12. This CDR3 contains 14 residues. Germline values: CDR1 MNHEY, CDR2 SVGAGI. DNA of the CDR3: TGTGCCAGCAGTCCGACAGGGAACTTGGGGACCCTCCACTTT. As protein: CASSPTGNLGTLHF.

The chain employs TRBV10-3 and TRBJ1-5; D gene unclear. Germline values: CDR1 ENHRY, CDR2 SYGVKD. Trimming took 11 bases from V and 6 from J, leaving 11 bases between them. This CDR3 is built from 11 residues. As DNA, the CDR3 is TGTGCCGCAACTTTCTGTCAGCCCCAGCATTTT. This gives the protein CAATFCQPQHF.

This chain links TRBV6-7 with TRBJ2-2; TRBD2 might be the D (5 bases). TRBV6-7 is assigned to the ORF class and has an uncertain function. The CDR3 has 13 amino acids. Deletions cut 2 bases from V and 4 bases from J, with 5 bases between. The chain's CDR3 is CASSYGGTGELFF. CDR3 sequence (DNA): TGTGCCAGCAGTTACGGAGGCACCGGGGAGCTGTTTTTT.

Regarding this clone: An end of the junction differs from the germline gene, which may be a read error. This chain uses TRBV6-6 with TRBJ1-2, with 11 bases fitting TRBD1. The CDR3 spans 13 residues. CDR1 is MNHNY, CDR2 SVGAGI, per germline (reference sequence). The chain's CDR3 is CFARTGGGYGYTF. DNA of the CDR3: TGCTTCGCTCGGACAGGGGGCGGCTATGGCTACACCTTC.

The genes are TRBV27 and TRBJ2-7; weak D call: TRBD1 (6 bases). CDR3 length equals 13 residues. V was trimmed by 5 bases and J by 3 bases, leaving 11 bases between them. Germline V gives CDR1 MNHEY, CDR2 SMNVEV (reference sequence). CDR3 DNA: TGTGCCAGCAGTCTCACGACAGGCTACGAGCAGTACTTC. Its protein product is CASSLTTGYEQYF.

The rearrangement uses TRBV7-9 and TRBJ1-1, with TRBD1 as a possible D gene (5 bases). The CDR3 loop spans 15 amino acids. CDR1 SEHNR and CDR2 FQNEAQ come from the germline V gene (reference sequence). Trimming removed 4 bases at V and 0 bases at J, with 12 bases between. The CDR3, as DNA: TGTGCCAGCAGCTCGCCGGACACCATGAACACTGAAGCTTTCTTT. Residues: CASSSPDTMNTEAFF. The whole variable domain, remainder taken from reference TRBV7-9 and TRBJ1-1, is DTGVSQNPRHKITKRGQNVTFRCDPISEHNRLYWYRQTLGQGPEFLTYFQNEAQLEKSRLLSDRFSAERPKGSFSTLEIQRTEQGDSAMYLCASSSPDTMNTEAFFGQGTRLTVV.

The J gene is TRBJ1-2, the V gene TRBV4-2, with 7 positions matching TRBD1. The trim removed 7 bases at V and 11 bases at J, leaving 10 bases unmatched. The CDR3 covers 12 residues. CDR1 and CDR2 (germline): LGHNA, YNFKEQ. The CDR3 here is CASIPDRTGYTF. As DNA, the CDR3 is TGTGCCAGCATCCCGGACAGGACGGGGTACACCTTC.

In DNA form, the CDR3 reads TGTGCCAGTAGAGCAGGAGACACTGAAGCTTTCTTT. As protein: CASRAGDTEAFF. The V gene is TRBV19, the J gene TRBJ1-1; D not resolved. Germline CDR1 is LNHDA and CDR2 is SQIVND (reference sequence). The CDR3 sequence is 12 residues long. V was shortened by 6 bases and J by 3 bases, with 8 bases between the two germline ends.

This clone showed up just once. In nucleotides, the CDR3 is TGCGCCAGCAGTGATACGAGCACCCACGAGCAGTACTTC. Its translation: CASSDTSTHEQYF. The chain couples TRBV10-2 to TRBJ2-7, with no clear D. Germline assignment: CDR1 WSHSY and CDR2 SAAADI. This CDR3 has 13 amino acids. V was trimmed by 3 bases and J by 5 bases, leaving 11 bases between them.

The chain links TRBV6-1 to TRBJ2-7; no clear D. The CDR3 totals 14 residues. Deletions cut 3 bases from V and 0 bases from J, with 9 bases between. CDR1 and CDR2 from the germline V gene are MNHNS and SASEGT. CDR3: CASSDFVSSYEQYF. The CDR3 nucleotides are TGTGCCAGCAGTGATTTCGTAAGCTCCTACGAGCAGTACTTC.

In this sample, this clone is large. J is TRBJ1-2 and V is TRBV6-5, with D possibly being TRBD1 (5 bases). Trimming took off 0 bases at V and 8 bases at J, with 10 bases between the two ends. The CDR3 is 13 residues long. Germline V lookup: CDR1 MNHEY, CDR2 SVGAGI. CDR3 in amino acids: CASSYSGDGGYTF. For the CDR3, the DNA is TGTGCCAGCAGTTACTCAGGGGACGGAGGCTACACCTTC.

The chain couples TRBV30 to TRBJ2-5, with 8 bases fitting TRBD1. After removal of 5 bases from V and 4 bases from J, the junction contained 12 bases not matched to a gene. CDR3 length: 15 residues. The V gene's germline CDR1 is GTSNPN and CDR2 SVGIG (reference sequence). DNA for the CDR3: TGTGCCTGGCGCCTATTGGGACAGGTGGTAGAGACCCAGTACTTC. It codes for CAWRLLGQVVETQYF.

The genes are TRBV28 and TRBJ1-1; D is uncertain. The length of the CDR3 is 13 residues. Germline CDR1 and CDR2: MDHEN and SYDVKM. Trimming left V 3 bases short and J 1 base short, with 6 bases between. This CDR3 is CASSFDPNTEAFF. The DNA of the CDR3 is TGTGCCAGCAGTTTCGACCCGAACACTGAAGCTTTCTTT.

The chain joins TRBV5-1 to TRBJ2-5, with TRBD1 as a possible D gene (6 bases). The CDR3 totals 15 residues. The V end was cut by 4 bases, the J end by 2 bases, with 15 bases between. The germline V gene has CDR1 SGHRS and CDR2 YFSETQ. CDR3 sequence: CASSPGFRGQETQYF. In DNA form, the CDR3 reads TGCGCCAGCAGCCCTGGCTTCAGGGGTCAAGAGACCCAGTACTTC.

As for this clone: One end of the junction fails to match germline, which may point to a read error. The chain carries TRBV4-1 and TRBJ2-5; D is unresolved. The CDR3 covers 17 residues. The germline V gene encodes CDR1 MGHRA and CDR2 YSYEKL. Here the CDR3 DNA reads TGCGCCAGCAGCCAAGCCCCCGAAGGCAGTATGCAAGATACCCAGTACTTC. This codes for CASSQAPEGSMQDTQYF.

This clone was detected a few times. The chain employs TRBV18 and TRBJ2-3; D is undetermined. CDR1 KGHSH and CDR2 LQKENI come from the germline V gene. V dropped 7 bases and J dropped 0 bases, with 8 bases sitting between them. The CDR3 has 13 amino acids. The CDR3 DNA is TGTGCCAGCTGCACGATTAGCACAGATACGCAGTATTTT. Amino acids: CASCTISTDTQYF.

The chain combines TRBV5-3 with TRBJ2-5; D not certain. TRBV5-3 is identified as an open reading frame with a role that is uncertain. The V gene lost 4 bases and the J gene lost 7 bases, with 23 bases spanning the gap. The CDR3 is 16 amino acids. The CDR3 loop is CARSGVPGSPAGTQYF. The CDR3 DNA sequence: TGTGCCAGAAGCGGCGTCCCAGGCTCCCCTGCAGGGACCCAGTACTTC.

This clone was counted between two and nine times. The rearrangement uses TRBV14 and TRBJ1-1; 7 nucleotides match TRBD1. The CDR3 covers 15 residues. Germline assignment: CDR1 SGHDN and CDR2 FVKESK. With 4 bases clipped from V and 0 bases from J, the junction kept 5 bases outside the gene matches. The CDR3 region is CASSPGTALNTEAFF. CDR3 bases: TGTGCCAGCAGCCCCGGGACAGCCTTGAACACTGAAGCTTTCTTT.

This chain joins TRBV29-1 and TRBJ2-1; TRBD2 is a possible D gene (6 bases). The length of the CDR3 is 13 residues. CDR1 is SQVTM, CDR2 ANQGSEA, per germline. V was clipped by 6 bases and J by 3 bases, with 12 bases between them. As DNA, the CDR3 is TGCAGCGTCCCAGGGCGGGACTACAATGAGCAGTTCTTC. Translating it yields CSVPGRDYNEQFF.

This clone was counted once. This chain links TRBV19 with TRBJ1-1, with a tentative D call TRBD1 (6 bases). CDR1 is LNHDA, CDR2 SQIVND, per germline (reference sequence). V dropped 4 bases and J dropped 0 bases, with 12 bases sitting between them. The CDR3 length is 15 residues. CDR3 in amino acids: CASSKRGGMNTEAFF. CDR3 nucleotide sequence: TGTGCCAGTAGTAAGAGGGGGGGCATGAACACTGAAGCTTTCTTT.